Listed here is a single T cell receptor beta chain. Which antigen it targets is not known. Per-base quality was not reported, and no clone a single base away is much larger than it. These data originate in a study of blood T cell repertoires in COVID-19 (dated by TCRdb to the early 2020s). Study-wide context: Samples covering the acute and convalescent phases of COVID-19 were provided by collaborators in the United States, Italy and Spain. The material from the prospective study consisted of cDNA or gDNA derived from T cells, B-cell-depleted T cells, or PBMCs. Subjects who had been exposed to COVID-19, were actively infected with it, or had recovered from it provided the deeply sampled blood TCRbeta repertoires that made up the dataset. The repertoires were released in a freely available public database meant as a resource for research on the immune response to SARS-CoV-2. The samples were drawn from two sources: the first 160 participants of the ongoing ImmuneRACE study, and 950 to 1,500 subjects contributed by 6 global collaborators. The sample metadata nearly always contained a de-identified subject ID, COVID-19 status, age in years and sex. HLA class I and class II types, where available, came from metadata supplied by the sample provider rather than from assay-based typing.

Each collaborating institution followed its own protocols to collect whole blood in K2EDTA tubes. For TCRbeta analysis, collaborators shipped samples as frozen whole blood, isolated PBMCs, or DNA extracted from either of those sample types. TCRbeta CDR3 regions were amplified from genomic DNA using the immunoSEQ Assay, a bias-controlled multiplex PCR. In the source study's methods: The number of nucleated cells in each sample was estimated by amplification of reference gene primers within the assay. To quantify the absolute abundance of each unique TCRbeta CDR3 rearrangement, sequence reads were collapsed and filtered. For each sample, productive Simpson clonality was calculated by taking the square root of Simpson's diversity index across productive rearrangements. TCRdb carries this immuneACCESS record with in-frame sequences only. Its versions omit some clonotypes, under half of them owing to an unresolved V gene in the studies checked, with the rest unexplained. The V and J calls and the clone size are those of that table, but D and trimming were determined from the DNA. In this sample the table shows fewer than 250,000 clones, about four fifths of which occur a single time. The top ten constitute roughly 2.9% of the sample.

Broad study findings and their caveats: The amount of clinical and demographic metadata varied by source and participant and was provided uncurated.

According to the germline V gene, CDR1 reads ENHRY and CDR2 reads SYGVKD. From the cysteine through the phenylalanine, the CDR3 covers 18 amino acids. Just the 54-base CDR3 DNA is kept, in frame starting at base 1. V is cut back by 0 bases and J by 8 bases, with 12 bases in the junction unmatched. Material: peripheral blood. The sequence derives from a middle-aged man with active or convalescent COVID-19. The rearranged segments are TRBV10-3 and TRBJ2-1, and TRBD2 matches 11 of the central bases. The nucleotides read TGTGCCATCAGTGAGTCGAGGAGGGCTAGCGGGAGGTTGGATGAGCAGTTCTTC. This yields the protein CAISESRRASGRLDEQFF.